These 22 T cell receptor beta chains share one sample of origin, sequenced in a study of blood T cell repertoires in COVID-19. Clones were read by immunoSEQ multiplex PCR, and TCRdb kept only the in-frame ones, dropping some. The data hold about 200,000 clones, with 70% to 90% observed a single time. Sequencing was done on a sample of peripheral blood. The receptor set was obtained from a man aged 55-75 years with acute or convalescent COVID-19.

This chain joins TRBV5-1 and TRBJ1-2; 7 bases fit TRBD1. From germline, CDR1 is SGHRS and CDR2 YFSETQ. V was pared by 4 bases and J by 7 bases, with 7 bases of the junction left unmatched. This CDR3 contains 13 residues. Here the CDR3 reads CASSPGQETGYTF. The CDR3 DNA follows: TGCGCCAGCAGCCCCGGACAGGAGACTGGCTACACCTTC.

The chain combines TRBV27 with TRBJ1-5; 8 bases are a match to TRBD1. Germline-derived CDR1 and CDR2 are MNHEY and SMNVEV (reference sequence). The CDR3 is 16 residues long. V trimming: 6 bases; J trimming: 0 bases; junction bases outside the gene matches: 7. The CDR3 DNA is TGTGCCAGCAGCAAGACAGGGGACTATAGCAATCAGCCCCAGCATTTT. Translated: CASSKTGDYSNQPQHF.

J is TRBJ2-1 and V is TRBV7-3; 10 bases are a match to TRBD2. This CDR3 region has 16 residues. The junction had 12 bases not matched to a gene; V was cut back by 0 bases and J by 13 bases. Germline V gene sequence: CDR1 SGHTA, CDR2 FQGTGA. CDR3 protein: CASSLTVSSGGGFQFF. Written as DNA, the CDR3 is TGTGCCAGCAGCTTAACGGTTTCTAGCGGGGGTGGTTTTCAGTTCTTC.

The V and J genes are TRBV11-2 and TRBJ2-3, with 8 bases aligning to TRBD2. The CDR3 covers 16 residues. From germline, CDR1 is SGHAT and CDR2 FQNNGV. V lost 1 base and J lost 4; bases outside the gene matches: 7. The CDR3 coding sequence is TGTGCCAGCAGCTTAGTGGGGGCGGGGGGCCCAGATACGCAGTATTTT. Its translation is CASSLVGAGGPDTQYF. Combining the CDR3 with reference TRBV11-2 and TRBJ2-3 gives the whole variable domain EAGVAQSPRYKIIEKRQSVAFWCNPISGHATLYWYQQILGQGPKLLIQFQNNGVVDDSQLPKDRFSAERLKGVDSTLKIQPAKLEDSAVYLCASSLVGAGGPDTQYFGPGTRLTVL.

J is TRBJ2-3 and V is TRBV6-1, with 12 bases that match TRBD2. V shed 1 base and J 3 bases; nucleotides not matched to a gene: 8. This CDR3 is 18 amino acids long. Per germline, CDR1 MNHNS and CDR2 SASEGT. For the CDR3, the DNA is TGTGCCAGCAGTGAAGGCAAGACTAGCGGGAGAGGTACAGATACGCAGTATTTT. It is translated as CASSEGKTSGRGTDTQYF.

The genes are TRBV19 and TRBJ2-1; a possible D gene is TRBD1 (6 bases). Trimming stripped 10 bases from V and 9 bases from J, with 13 bases between. In germline, CDR1 is LNHDA, CDR2 SQIVND (reference sequence). The CDR3 extends over 11 amino acids. Here the CDR3 reads CATLQGSEQFF. CDR3 DNA sequence: TGTGCCACATTACAGGGAAGTGAGCAGTTCTTC.

The chain employs TRBV9 and TRBJ2-3, with D maybe TRBD2 (5 bases). Deletions cut 0 bases from V and 6 bases from J, with 17 bases between. Germline CDR1 reads SGDLS; CDR2 reads YYNGEE. The CDR3 is 16 amino acids. CDR3 nucleotides: TGTGCCAGCAGCGTAGCAAGGGTGACTACTTCGGATACGCAGTATTTT. Encoded protein: CASSVARVTTSDTQYF.

The rearrangement joins TRBV6-5 to TRBJ1-4; D not resolved. CDR1 is MNHEY, CDR2 SVGAGI, per germline. This CDR3 region has 15 residues. The V end was cut by 10 bases, the J end by 7 bases, with 22 bases between. This CDR3 is CATVPYQVRGEKLFF. As DNA, the CDR3 is TGTGCCACCGTACCTTACCAGGTACGGGGTGAAAAACTGTTTTTT.

The chain uses TRBV27 and TRBJ2-7, with D perhaps matching TRBD1 (5 bases). CDR1 and CDR2 from the germline V gene are MNHEY and SMNVEV (reference sequence). V was pared by 2 bases and J by 1 base, with 12 bases between. The CDR3 runs 15 residues. CDR3 amino acids: CASSLGRTPSYEQYF. The CDR3 nucleotides read TGTGCCAGCAGTTTAGGCAGGACACCGTCCTACGAGCAGTACTTC.

V is TRBV12-3 or TRBV12-4 and J is TRBJ2-1; a possible D gene is TRBD2 (6 bases). Trimming took 3 bases from V and 8 from J, leaving 11 bases between them. The length of the CDR3 is 13 residues. Written as DNA, the CDR3 is TGTGCCAGCAGTTTCTGGACTATCCATGAGCAGTTCTTC. This gives the protein CASSFWTIHEQFF.

This chain links TRBV19 with TRBJ1-4; D is unclear. Germline lookup yields CDR1 LNHDA and CDR2 SQIVND (reference sequence). The CDR3 length is 14 residues. V gave up 6 bases and J gave up 3 bases, with 11 bases separating them. CDR3 in amino acids: CASRGTASNEKLFF. The CDR3, as DNA: TGTGCCAGTAGGGGTACAGCTTCTAATGAAAAACTGTTTTTT.

The chain joins TRBV10-3 to TRBJ1-1; 7 nucleotides align to TRBD1. This CDR3 is 14 amino acids long. After removal of 6 bases from V and 0 bases from J, the junction contained 4 bases not matched to a gene. Germline CDR1 and CDR2: ENHRY and SYGVKD. CDR3 amino acids: CAIRDRALNTEAFF. The CDR3 DNA is TGTGCCATCAGAGACAGGGCCTTGAACACTGAAGCTTTCTTT.

The V and J genes are TRBV2 and TRBJ1-3, with TRBD1 matching 7 bases. CDR3 length: 15 amino acids. Looked up from germline, CDR1 is SNHLY and CDR2 is FYNNEI. The junction had 5 bases not matched to a gene; V was cut back by 6 bases and J by 0 bases. CDR3: CASSPDRVSGNTIYF. The CDR3 nucleotides are TGTGCCAGCAGCCCCGACAGGGTCTCTGGAAACACCATATATTTT. Based on the CDR3 plus reference TRBV2 and TRBJ1-3, the full variable domain is EPEVTQTPSHQVTQMGQEVILRCVPISNHLYFYWYRQILGQKVEFLVSFYNNEISEKSEIFDDQFSVERPDGSNFTLKIRSTKLEDSAMYFCASSPDRVSGNTIYFGEGSWLTVV.

J is TRBJ2-2 and V is TRBV4-3; the D gene is possibly TRBD2 (6 bases). V was shortened by 4 bases and J by 2 bases, with 14 bases between the two germline ends. The germline V gene encodes CDR1 LGHNA and CDR2 YSLEER. The CDR3 consists of 16 residues. CDR3 loop: CASSPGLTLNTGELFF. In DNA form, the CDR3 reads TGCGCCAGCAGCCCGGGACTTACCCTAAACACCGGGGAGCTGTTTTTT.

This clone was seen only once. J is TRBJ1-1 and V is TRBV7-6; 12 positions match TRBD1. CDR1 SGHVS and CDR2 FNYEAQ come from the germline V gene. V gave up 1 base and J gave up 7 bases; unmatched junction bases: 7. CDR3 length equals 16 residues. CDR3 DNA: TGTGCCAGCAGCTTAGTAGGGACAGGGGGCCAAGGTGAAGCTTTCTTT. Translation gives CASSLVGTGGQGEAFF. Complete variable domain (other parts from reference TRBV7-6 and TRBJ1-1): GAGVSQSPRYKVTKRGQDVALRCDPISGHVSLYWYRQALGQGPEFLTYFNYEAQQDKSGLPNDRFSAERPEGSISTLTIQRTEQRDSAMYRCASSLVGTGGQGEAFFGQGTRLTVV.

The chain links TRBV6-5 to TRBJ1-6; 7 positions match TRBD1. CDR1 and CDR2 from the germline V gene are MNHEY and SVGAGI. J lost 7 bases, V lost 4 bases, and 10 bases had no gene match. This CDR3 has 16 residues. The DNA of the CDR3 is TGTGCCAGCAGTTCCCGGACAGGATCGGGGAATTCACCCCTCCACTTT. Translating it yields CASSSRTGSGNSPLHF.

The gene calls are TRBV20-1 and TRBJ2-2, with 7 bases fitting TRBD2. Germline assignment: CDR1 DFQATT and CDR2 SNEGSKA (reference sequence). The junction had 4 bases not matched to a gene; V was cut back by 5 bases and J by 4 bases. The CDR3 has 13 residues. CDR3 DNA: TGCAGTGCTGGTGGGGGGGGCACCGGGGAGCTGTTTTTT. This gives the protein CSAGGGGTGELFF.

The V and J genes are TRBV27 and TRBJ2-2; D is undetermined. Germline CDR1 MNHEY, CDR2 SMNVEV (reference sequence). V lost 6 bases and J lost 0, with 5 bases in between. The CDR3 runs 13 residues. CDR3 bases: TGTGCCAGCAGAACACCGAACACCGGGGAGCTGTTTTTT. Translated: CASRTPNTGELFF.

This clone was recorded once. V and J are TRBV7-3 and TRBJ2-3, with D possibly being TRBD1 (6 bases). The CDR3 is 16 amino acids. Germline V CDR1 and CDR2: SGHTA, FQGTGA. The ends were cut back, 0 bases at V and 0 bases at J, with 10 bases in the middle. For the CDR3, the DNA is TGTGCCAGCAGCTTAACCTTGGGGGCGAGCACAGATACGCAGTATTTT. Its protein is CASSLTLGASTDTQYF.

The chain uses TRBV27 and TRBJ2-1; D may be TRBD1 (7 bases). Germline lookup yields CDR1 MNHEY and CDR2 SMNVEV (reference sequence). The V end was cut by 5 bases, the J end by 2 bases, with 19 bases between. CDR3 length: 17 residues. This chain's CDR3 is CASSRRGQGGPYNEQFF. CDR3 DNA: TGTGCCAGCAGTCGAAGGGGCCAGGGGGGACCCTACAATGAGCAGTTCTTC.

This clone appeared a single time. The rearrangement joins TRBV5-6 to TRBJ2-7; 11 positions match TRBD1. Germline CDR1 and CDR2: SGHDT and YYEEEE. CDR3 length equals 14 residues. J was trimmed by 7 bases and V by 5 bases; bases with no gene match: 8. The CDR3 nucleotides read TGTGCCAGCAGAACGGGACAGGGGGGCCGGGAGCAGTACTTC. Residues: CASRTGQGGREQYF.

As DNA, the CDR3 is TGCGCCAGCATGATATTCAGGACAGGGGGCTACGAGCAGTACTTC. Translated, it gives CASMIFRTGGYEQYF. The chain couples TRBV5-1 to TRBJ2-7, with TRBD1 identical over 10 bases. The CDR3 is made up of 15 amino acids. CDR1 SGHRS and CDR2 YFSETQ come from the germline V gene. Unmatched junction bases numbered 9, after V lost 6 bases and J lost 3 bases.